A single sample gave rise to the 8 T cell receptor beta chains below, sequenced in a study of T cells in Graves' hyperthyroidism and ophthalmopathy. The TCR beta CDR3 regions underwent amplification using RNA transcripts as the source. HTBI primers drove first-round RT-PCR of the TCR CDR3. In TCRdb, the multiplex PCR reads were re-called with MiXCR into one record per CDR3 protein. Among about 700,000 distinct CDR3 sequences, 11% to 15% were seen once, and the ten largest hold more than 8.5%. The material sequenced was blood. Source of these receptors: a woman aged 18-30 years with Graves' hyperthyroidism.

The gene calls are TRBV19 and TRBJ2-2; D might be TRBD1 (6 bases). The CDR3 consists of 14 residues. V lost 7 bases, J lost 3 bases, and 12 bases lay in between. CDR1 and CDR2 from the germline V gene are LNHDA and SQIVND (reference sequence). CDR3 nucleotides: TGTGCCAGTAATCACGGGACATACACCGGGGAGCTGTTTTTT. This codes for CASNHGTYTGELFF. Filled out from reference TRBV19 and TRBJ2-2, the complete variable domain reads DGGITQSPKYLFRKEGQNVTLSCEQNLNHDAMYWYRQDPGQGLRLIYYSQIVNDFQKGDIAEGYSVSREKKESFPLTVTSAQKNPTAFYLCASNHGTYTGELFFGEGSRLTVL.

Ten or more counts support this clonotype. Sequence at one end of the junction differs from germline and may be a read error. The chain links TRBV28 to TRBJ2-1; D is ambiguous. This CDR3 spans 14 amino acids. CDR1 and CDR2 (germline): MDHEN, SYDVKM. The CDR3 protein is CASSSNRFYYEQFF. The CDR3 DNA is TGTGCCAGCAGCTCCAACAGATTCTACTATGAGCAGTTCTTC. Full variable domain (rest looked up from reference TRBV28 and TRBJ2-1): DVKVTQSSRYLVKRTGEKVFLECVQDMDHENMFWYRQDPGLGLRLIYFSYDVKMKEKGDIPEGYSVSREKKERFSLILESASTNQTSMYLCASSSNRFYYEQFFGPGTRLTVL.

This clonotype was counted at least ten times. This chain uses TRBV7-9 with TRBJ2-1; possibly TRBD1 for D (5 bases). The CDR3 totals 15 residues. Germline V CDR1 and CDR2: SEHNR, FQNEAQ (reference sequence). The ends were cut back, 5 bases at V and 4 bases at J, with 15 bases in the middle. For the CDR3, the DNA is TGTGCCAGCAGCGGGCGCCTAGGGGCGTACAATGAGCAGTTCTTC. Residues: CASSGRLGAYNEQFF.

The sample holds a few counts of this clonotype. The genes are TRBV27 and TRBJ2-1, with 8 bases lining up with TRBD2. The CDR3 totals 16 residues. Germline-derived CDR1 and CDR2 are MNHEY and SMNVEV (reference sequence). Germline trimming cut 6 bases from V and 4 bases from J; bases unmatched to any gene: 11. The CDR3 loop is CASSPLTSANYNEQFF. The CDR3 coding sequence is TGTGCCAGCAGCCCCCTGACTAGCGCCAATTACAATGAGCAGTTCTTC.

The chain employs TRBV7-7 and TRBJ2-1, with 9 bases aligning to TRBD2. The CDR3 totals 15 residues. The J segment lost 7 bases and the V segment lost 1 base, leaving 5 bases of the junction unmatched. CDR1 is SSHAT and CDR2 is FNYEAQ in the germline V gene (reference sequence). The CDR3 is CASSLDSGSINEQFF. The CDR3 nucleotides are TGTGCCAGCAGCTTAGATAGCGGGAGTATAAATGAGCAGTTCTTC.

V gene TRBV27 combines with J gene TRBJ2-3; TRBD2 matches 14 bases. The CDR3 has 18 residues. The germline V gene encodes CDR1 MNHEY and CDR2 SMNVEV (reference sequence). J lost 0 bases, V lost 5 bases, and 7 bases had no gene match. The CDR3: CASSPRLAGGESTDTQYF. The CDR3 DNA follows: TGTGCCAGCAGTCCTCGACTAGCGGGAGGGGAAAGCACAGATACGCAGTATTTT.

This clonotype was detected only a few times. The chain links TRBV7-9 to TRBJ2-1, with D tentatively TRBD1 or TRBD2 (5 bases each). V lost 1 base and J lost 0, with 22 bases in between. CDR1 is SEHNR and CDR2 is FQNEAQ in the germline V gene (reference sequence). The CDR3 extends over 20 amino acids. CDR3 protein: CASSLGQTLAITSSYNEQFF. CDR3 nucleotides: TGTGCCAGCAGCTTAGGACAGACTCTAGCAATAACGAGCTCCTACAATGAGCAGTTCTTC.

This clonotype has at least ten counts. The chain joins TRBV11-2 to TRBJ2-1, with a possible D match to TRBD2 (6 bases). Between the trimmed V and J ends, which lost 4 bases and 7 bases, there was a span of 17 bases. CDR1 is SGHAT, CDR2 FQNNGV, per germline. The length of the CDR3 is 15 residues. The chain's CDR3 is CASSSLRAGGNEQFF. The CDR3 region has the DNA TGTGCCAGCAGCTCGTTAAGGGCCGGGGGTAATGAGCAGTTCTTC.